This T cell receptor (beta chain) originates from a study of identifying expanded T cells in peripheral blood. Germline V CDR1 and CDR2: SGHRS, YFSETQ. The V and J ends lost 4 bases and 7 bases, in that order; junction bases with no gene match: 5. The length of the CDR3 is 14 residues. TCRdb's copy holds only in-frame clones and misses some; the assay was immunoSEQ multiplex PCR. This sample has about 85,000 clones, with more than 75% found just once. This receptor was obtained from a person aged 18 to 70 in good health. Sequenced: blood. This chain connects TRBV5-1 to TRBJ2-2; TRBD2 agrees at 9 bases. CDR3 in amino acids: CASSLGLAGGELFF. The CDR3 DNA follows: TGCGCCAGCAGCCTGGGACTAGCTGGCGGGGAGCTGTTTTTT.